This record concerns one T cell receptor beta chain sequence. This clone occurred a few times. The antigen it recognizes is unknown. Within one base of it there is no much larger clone, and no base qualities were kept. The cohort consisted of 600 to 700 healthy bone marrow donors. All cohort members were sampled while nominally healthy, although unrecorded immune exposures were likely present. The donor was CMV seropositive and was included in the group of some 290 seropositive cohort members. Each donor provided a peripheral blood sample, and peripheral blood mononuclear cells were used for TCR beta sequencing. The Qiagen DNeasy Blood Extraction Kit was used to extract genomic DNA from the blood cell samples. To prepare the library, the immunoSEQ multiplex PCR assay was applied. The multiplex PCR relied on a mix of 60 forward primers for TCR Vbeta segments and 13 reverse primers for TCR Jbeta segments. A multiplex PCR assay on genomic DNA amplified the CDR3 region of rearranged TCR beta genes. Amplified TCR beta libraries were sequenced as 87-base-pair reads on the Illumina HiSeq System. The paper's processing steps were these. A later analysis tallied tens of millions of unique TCR beta chains across the approximately 670 repertoires, and some 12 million of those chains were shared by two or more donors. A nearest-neighbor algorithm error-corrected the raw reads and collapsed the reads into unique sequences, merging closely related sequences to remove PCR and sequencing errors. CDR3 sequences were aligned to IMGT reference sequences to assign V, D and J gene segments. For a sequence to be retained, a match of at least six nucleotides was required to both a V gene segment and a J gene segment. A rearrangement was called productive if the CDR3 had no stop codons and remained in frame with V and J, and every other rearrangement was called non-productive. Following IMGT convention, CDR3 was defined as the stretch from the second conserved V-encoded cysteine up to the conserved J-encoded phenylalanine. Sequences without an unambiguous match to a single V gene segment were excluded from the earlier analysis of a few hundred of the donors. An earlier analysis of a few hundred of the donors called V segments functional above 56.7% productive rearrangements and segregating when the between-donor standard deviation exceeded 5%. A statistical classification framework was developed to diagnose cytomegalovirus status using the catalog of TCR beta chain sequences. In a later analysis, V and J genes were assigned by comparing TCR nucleotide sequences against IMGT/GENE-DB human TR gene sequences. In a later analysis, CDR3 sequences and most-parsimonious VDJ recombination scenarios were assigned using the TCRdist pipeline. In a later analysis, every TCR beta chain was defined by the combination of its CDR3 amino acid sequence and its V-gene family, and reads without a unique V-gene family were dropped. To address suspected cross-contamination and a sequencing artifact, a later analysis removed approximately 590 highly shared, low-generation-probability nucleotide sequences. For each public chain, a later analysis derived a clonal expansion index from normalized ranks of inferred template counts within each repertoire. In a later analysis, generation probabilities were computed using a VDJ recombination model fitted to out-of-frame rearrangements, and the results were checked against IGoR. In a later analysis, TCR-TCR, TCR-HLA and TCR-CMV co-occurrence was scored with hypergeometric tests, and a repertoire-size bias correction was applied to TCR pairs. To estimate false discovery rates, a later analysis permuted the HLA or CMV assignments 20 times. In a later analysis, co-occurring TCRs were grouped with DBSCAN, and TCRdist sequence similarity was added when clustering was performed within HLA-allele-positive subsets. For co-occurrence clustering, repertoires with fewer than 30,000 or more than 120,000 public chains were excluded, along with about five repertoires with anomalous nucleotide sharing. TCRdb provides this immuneACCESS table in a form limited to in-frame rearrangements. Some clones are lacking; in checked studies, under half of them reflect an unresolved V gene, and why the rest are absent is not known. V and J calls plus clone size are reproduced from that table; the DNA served to infer D and trimming. For this sample the table gives some 79,000 clones, of which 55% to 65% were detected only once. The top ten clonotypes cover 15% of the sample.

This specimen belongs to a study of cytomegalovirus exposure and HLA in healthy donors (dated by TCRdb to 2016 to 2017). Background for the entire study: An earlier analysis of roughly 500 of the donors reported approximately 300 Gb of sequence data and 95 million to 140 million unique TCR beta sequences obtained from about 200 million T cells. Every repertoire in the discovery cohort had been generated on one and the same sequencing platform. The study aimed to test whether cataloging public T cell receptors could reveal signatures of past pathogen exposure. Class I and class II HLA loci were covered by the typing at four-digit resolution. In addition to the first cohort of roughly 670 subjects, a separate validation cohort of 130 or so different subjects was used. An earlier analysis of around 640 of the donors used high-throughput TCR beta sequencing to judge whether each TCR beta V gene segment behaved as functional or pseudogenic. Because of strong linkage in the cohort, roughly five DR-DQ haplotypes were treated as single units for association and clustering. The study combined high-throughput TCR immunosequencing, statistical association of individual TCRs with disease status, and machine learning to predict cytomegalovirus infection status. A later analysis re-analyzed previously published TCR beta repertoires from approximately 700 donors and added high-resolution HLA genotyping to study TCR occurrence patterns. Typing coverage varied by locus: roughly 629-630 donors for A, B, C, DRB1 and DQB1; roughly 500 for DQA1; some 610 for DPA1; around 490 for DPB1. The later analysis used no new phenotypic data to find candidate immune exposures, relying instead on TCR beta sequences and their occurrence across donors. Using immunosequencing, the study profiled T cell repertoires from about 620 subjects and related those repertoires to cytomegalovirus serostatus. Among 300 to 500 genotyped donors of the cohort, an average of around 240,000 unique TCR beta nucleotide sequences was sequenced per donor, of which about 19% were non-productive. The genetic ancestry cluster associated with self-reported Caucasian donors included about four fifths of the roughly 390 genotyped donors. In a later genetic analysis, genome-wide SNP genotypes for 398 of the 666 donors were used, and that subset was treated as a discovery cohort. An early release that covered roughly 600 HLA-typed donors contained 300 to 350 gigabases of sequencing data and tens of millions of unique TCR sequences. Alongside the repertoire data, information on donor age, sex, ethnicity and CMV serostatus was compiled.

The CDR3 starts with the cysteine, ends with the phenylalanine, and has 15 residues. Of all the DNA, just the CDR3 is kept, 45 bases in frame from base 1. CDR1 and CDR2, per the germline V gene (reference sequence), are GTSNPN and SVGIG. V is shortened by 4 bases, J by 7 bases, and the region joining them spans 17 bases. Overall results and qualifications from the work: The 87-base-pair reads could not distinguish some IMGT-functional V segments, including TRBV6-2 and TRBV6-3, so those segments were excluded. The study listed 164 TCR beta chains as associated with cytomegalovirus. Linkage disequilibrium might explain the correlated functional status among segregating V segments, but an unknown experimental factor could not be ruled out. Because some donors lacked HLA typing at each locus, the association tests relied only on the typed subset. The earlier analysis of 450 to 700 of the donors excluded 15 to 20 rarely observed V segments, including chromosome 9 orphons, because counts were too low. Cytomegalovirus status was reported to be diagnosed by the classifier with high specificity and sensitivity in both the original and validation cohorts. According to a later genetic analysis, donors in an Asian-associated ancestry cluster had fewer N-insertions in productive TCRs than the approximately 650-donor mean. Three of the identified cytomegalovirus-associated TCR beta chains were confirmed in vitro to be specific for cytomegalovirus antigens. In this cohort, only TCR beta chains were sequenced, and detectable features were limited by the absence of alpha or paired-chain data. An earlier analysis of 587 of the donors showed that most TCR beta V segments appeared in productive rearrangements either about 90% or about 30% of the time, which broadly matched IMGT annotations. According to the authors, the approach could potentially be generalized to other disease states and immunological phenotypes. A later analysis found that TCR association rates varied across HLA loci, with DRB1 alleles showing the most associated TCRs and HLA-C alleles the fewest. In a later genetic analysis, a missense DCLRE1C variant was associated with V-gene and J-gene trimming of TCR beta chains, and the association was replicated in an independent cohort. Presence/absence analyses assumed roughly uniform sequencing depth across donors, an assumption that may not hold. A later analysis found that HLA-associated TCR beta chains were more clonally expanded and had lower generation probabilities than equally common non-associated chains. Assigning TCR associations to individual alleles was difficult when HLA alleles, especially DR and DQ, strongly co-occurred. Immune exposure information for the cohort was limited to CMV serostatus. A further reported finding was that TCR beta sequences accurately predicted the HLA-A and HLA-B alleles for most subjects in the first cohort. A later analysis associated 17,000 or so TCR beta sequences with specific HLA alleles at a false discovery rate of 0.05. In a later analysis, several top co-occurrence clusters were reported to appear linked to parvovirus B19, influenza, CMV and Epstein-Barr virus. A cluster of highly shared sequence variants was judged likely to be a technical artifact of the sequencing pipeline. In a later analysis, most CMV-associated TCR beta chains were found to appear HLA-restricted, with HLA associations seemingly driven largely by CMV exposure. Most TCR sequences were observed very rarely across donors, whereas some public TCRs were present in many individuals.

The sequenced sample consisted of PBMCs. This clonotype was sampled from a woman aged 35 to 49 in good health and CMV-seropositive. The V gene is TRBV30 and the J gene is TRBJ1-6, with no D gene named confidently. The CDR3 reads as follows: CAWMLGRTQNSPLHF. The DNA reads TGTGCCTGGATGTTGGGCCGCACCCAGAATTCACCCCTCCACTTT. Supplemented by the reference TRBV30 and TRBJ1-6 proteins around the CDR3, the complete variable domain is SQTIHQWPATLVQPVGSPLSLECTVEGTSNPNLYWYRQAAGRGLQLLFYSVGIGQISSEVPQNLSASRPQDRQFILSSKKLLLSDSGFYLCAWMLGRTQNSPLHFGNGTRLTVT.